These T cell receptor beta chains were read from a single sample in a study of T cell responses to AZD1222 COVID-19 vaccine. Sequenced by immunoSEQ multiplex PCR; TCRdb stores in-frame clones only, minus some. The sample has more than 110,000 clones, 90% to 95% seen once; the top ten hold around 3.3%. Sample: peripheral blood, taken 28 days after the second AZD1222 dose. All receptors derive from an adult who received the AZD1222 COVID-19 vaccine. The CDR3 runs from the conserved cysteine through the conserved F or W. The D gene is left open where the match is weak. The size of a clone is reported for some rows only, either as once, few or many, or as a class for expanded clones.

cdr3_aa cdr3_nt v_call d_call j_call clone_size
CASSLEGRATDTQYF TGTGCCAGCAGTTTAGAGGGCAGGGCCACAGATACGCAGTATTTT TRBV28 . TRBJ2-3 .
CASILRGLGYGYTF TGTGCCAGCATCTTAAGGGGGCTCGGCTATGGCTACACCTTC TRBV6-5 TRBD1 TRBJ1-2 .
CASSPGGADYYGYTF TGTGCCAGTAGCCCGGGGGGGGCAGACTACTATGGCTACACCTTC TRBV19 . TRBJ1-2 many
CASSQARELNYGYTF TGCGCCAGCAGCCAAGCCCGGGAACTTAACTATGGCTACACCTTC TRBV4-1 . TRBJ1-2 .
CASSLSGYGYTF TGTGCCAGCAGTTTATCAGGCTATGGCTACACCTTC TRBV27 . TRBJ1-2 once
CASSPQSAVGSEKLFF TGTGCCAGCTCACCACAGAGCGCGGTGGGAAGTGAAAAACTGTTTTTT TRBV18 . TRBJ1-4 .
CASSVGAGAGELFF TGTGCCAGCAGCGTAGGGGCCGGAGCCGGGGAGCTGTTTTTT TRBV9 . TRBJ2-2 .
CASSTTGGEQYF TGTGCCAGCAGCACGACAGGGGGGGAGCAGTACTTC TRBV7-6 TRBD1 TRBJ2-7 .
CASRETGVNSPLHF TGTGCCAGCAGAGAAACGGGAGTTAATTCACCCCTCCACTTT TRBV2 . TRBJ1-6 few
CASSLGSSANEKLFF TGTGCCAGCAGCTTGGGCTCGTCGGCTAATGAAAAACTGTTTTTT TRBV5-5 . TRBJ1-4 .
CASSTGLAGEYF TGTGCCAGCAGTACCGGCCTAGCGGGCGAGTACTTC TRBV6-2/TRBV6-3 TRBD2 TRBJ2-7 .
CASSGTGISTDTQYF TGTGCCAGCAGTGGTACCGGGATATCCACAGATACGCAGTATTTT TRBV25-1 . TRBJ2-3 .
CASSLERAYGYTF TGTGCCAGCAGTTTGGAGAGGGCGTATGGCTACACCTTC TRBV12-3/TRBV12-4 . TRBJ1-2 .
CASSLDYGQPQHF TGTGCCAGCAGCTTAGATTACGGGCAGCCCCAGCATTTT TRBV11-2 . TRBJ1-5 .
CASRGQGYEKLFF TGTGCCAGCAGGGGACAGGGATATGAAAAACTGTTTTTT TRBV28 TRBD1 TRBJ1-4 .
CASSHRESGNTIYF TGTGCCAGCAGCCACCGGGAATCCGGAAACACCATATATTTT TRBV3-1/TRBV3-2 . TRBJ1-3 .
CASSVGSGRQETQYF TGTGCCAGCAGCGTCGGTAGCGGGAGGCAAGAGACCCAGTACTTC TRBV5-5 TRBD2 TRBJ2-5 .
CAWSRTPNVGVSPLHF TGTGCCTGGAGTAGGACCCCCAACGTGGGGGTTTCACCCCTCCACTTT TRBV30 . TRBJ1-6 few
CASSVASGEETQYF TGTGCCAGCAGCGTAGCCAGCGGAGAAGAGACCCAGTACTTC TRBV9 . TRBJ2-5 .
CASSGPGTLKRYQETQYF TGTGCCAGCAGTGGTCCCGGAACACTGAAGAGGTACCAAGAGACCCAGTACTTC TRBV2 . TRBJ2-5 .